The 25 T cell receptor beta chains below were found in one sample sequenced in a study of blood T cell repertoires in COVID-19. The protocol was immunoSEQ multiplex PCR, while the TCRdb copy is restricted to in-frame clones and leaves out a portion. This sample has fewer than 500,000 clones, with roughly 90% found just once. The material sequenced was peripheral blood. These receptors came from a man between 18 and 29 years old with COVID-19, enrolled during active disease.

This clone occurred a few times. The chain couples TRBV3-1 (or the pseudogene TRBV3-2) to TRBJ2-2; possible D gene TRBD2, 5 bases. Between the trimmed V and J ends, which lost 1 base and 7 bases, there was a span of 10 bases. This CDR3 comprises 14 residues. CDR1 is LGHDT and CDR2 is YNNKEL in the germline V gene (reference sequence). The CDR3 DNA follows: TGTGCCAGCAGCCAAGTGGCTAGCAGCGGGGAGCTGTTTTTT. Its protein product is CASSQVASSGELFF.

This clone was seen only once. The chain recombines TRBV7-2 with TRBJ1-5; D is possibly TRBD1 (5 bases). V was clipped by 5 bases and J by 6 bases, with 14 bases between them. Germline assignment: CDR1 SGHTA and CDR2 FQGNSA. This CDR3 has 14 amino acids. Here the CDR3 reads CASSPGHGGQPQHF. Written as DNA, the CDR3 is TGTGCCAGCAGCCCCGGACACGGGGGTCAGCCCCAGCATTTT.

The chain has TRBV11-2 and TRBJ1-1; 8 positions agree with TRBD1. V dropped 5 bases and J dropped 3; count of bases not matched to a gene: 8. The CDR3 has 15 residues. Germline lookup yields CDR1 SGHAT and CDR2 FQNNGV. CDR3 bases: TGTGCCAGCAGCCGACACAGGGGGGGAGACACTGAAGCTTTCTTT. This sequence encodes CASSRHRGGDTEAFF. Supplemented by reference TRBV11-2 and TRBJ1-1, the full variable domain reads EAGVAQSPRYKIIEKRQSVAFWCNPISGHATLYWYQQILGQGPKLLIQFQNNGVVDDSQLPKDRFSAERLKGVDSTLKIQPAKLEDSAVYLCASSRHRGGDTEAFFGQGTRLTVV.

This chain uses TRBV2 with TRBJ2-3; TRBD1 matches 7 bases. The CDR3 runs to 15 residues. V shed 5 bases, J shed 1 base, and the junction held 6 bases outside the gene matches. Per germline, CDR1 SNHLY and CDR2 FYNNEI. CDR3 coding DNA: TGTGCCAGCAGTATAGGACAGGCAGGCACAGATACGCAGTATTTT. It specifies CASSIGQAGTDTQYF. Filled out from reference TRBV2 and TRBJ2-3, the complete variable domain reads EPEVTQTPSHQVTQMGQEVILRCVPISNHLYFYWYRQILGQKVEFLVSFYNNEISEKSEIFDDQFSVERPDGSNFTLKIRSTKLEDSAMYFCASSIGQAGTDTQYFGPGTRLTVL.

This clone was seen only once. Other DNA variants within this sample encode the same CDR3. The chain carries TRBV7-8 and TRBJ1-5; 10 nucleotides align to TRBD1. The junction had 3 bases not matched to a gene; V was cut back by 5 bases and J by 5 bases. The CDR3 sequence is 14 residues long. Germline V lookup: CDR1 SGHVS, CDR2 FQNEAQ. The DNA for the CDR3 is TGTGCCAGCAGCCCCGGGACAGGGGATCAGCCCCAGCATTTT. Translating gives CASSPGTGDQPQHF.

V is TRBV24-1 and J is TRBJ2-5; D may be TRBD1 (5 bases). From germline, CDR1 is KGHDR and CDR2 SFDVKD. The CDR3 contains 15 residues. V was shortened by 6 bases and J by 2 bases, with 15 bases between the two germline ends. CDR3 coding DNA: TGTGCCACCAGTTCGCGAAGGACACAACAAGAGACCCAGTACTTC. It codes for CATSSRRTQQETQYF.

The rearrangement joins TRBV18 to TRBJ2-7; D is perhaps TRBD2 (5 bases). Trimming took off 3 bases at V and 7 bases at J, with 16 bases between the two ends. There are 14 residues in the CDR3. In germline, CDR1 is KGHSH, CDR2 LQKENI. For the CDR3, the DNA is TGTGCCAGCTCACCGGACTCCTGGGTGCGAGAGCAGTACTTC. Its protein is CASSPDSWVREQYF. The entire variable domain, with the rest obtained from reference TRBV18 and TRBJ2-7, is as follows: NAGVMQNPRHLVRRRGQEARLRCSPMKGHSHVYWYRQLPEEGLKFMVYLQKENIIDESGMPKERFSAEFPKEGPSILRIQQVVRGDSAAYFCASSPDSWVREQYFGPGTRLTVT.

V gene TRBV19 combines with J gene TRBJ2-5, with D possibly matching TRBD1 (6 bases). Trimming removed 3 bases at V and 6 bases at J, with 14 bases between. Per the germline V gene, CDR1 is LNHDA and CDR2 is SQIVND (reference sequence). The CDR3 length is 14 residues. Here the CDR3 reads CASSISGVEKTQYF. Written as DNA, the CDR3 is TGTGCCAGTAGTATTTCAGGGGTCGAGAAGACCCAGTACTTC.

The V call is TRBV20-1, the J call TRBJ2-7; TRBD2 matches at 10 bases. In germline, CDR1 is DFQATT, CDR2 SNEGSKA (reference sequence). J was trimmed by 2 bases and V by 3 bases; bases with no gene match: 4. CDR3 size: 14 residues. The CDR3 bases are TGCAGTGCTAGTTCGAGCGGGGGGGCCTACGAGCAGTACTTC. Translated: CSASSSGGAYEQYF.

The rearrangement links TRBV6-6 to TRBJ1-5; D possibly corresponds to TRBD1 (6 bases). V lost 2 bases and J lost 3, with 11 bases in between. The germline V gene encodes CDR1 MNHNY and CDR2 SVGAGI (reference sequence). The CDR3 runs to 15 residues. For the CDR3, the DNA is TGTGCCAGCAGTTACGAGAGGGGGTTCAATCAGCCCCAGCATTTT. It specifies CASSYERGFNQPQHF.

This clone was recorded a few times. The chain combines TRBV2 with TRBJ1-2; a weak D match, TRBD1 (6 bases). This CDR3 spans 14 amino acids. The V gene lost 4 bases and the J gene lost 4 bases, with 13 bases spanning the gap. Germline V gene lookup returns CDR1 SNHLY and CDR2 FYNNEI. DNA of the CDR3: TGTGCCAGCAGTGCATCACAGGGCTTCTATGGCTACACCTTC. Protein sequence: CASSASQGFYGYTF.

V gene TRBV7-9 combines with J gene TRBJ1-3, with D possibly TRBD1 on 6 matching bases. The V gene lost 6 bases and the J gene lost 0 bases, with 12 bases spanning the gap. The germline V gene encodes CDR1 SEHNR and CDR2 FQNEAQ (reference sequence). This CDR3 is 15 amino acids long. The CDR3 coding sequence is TGTGCCAGCAGTAGGGGGGGCCACTCTGGAAACACCATATATTTT. It translates to CASSRGGHSGNTIYF. Variable domain in full (rest from reference TRBV7-9 and TRBJ1-3): DTGVSQNPRHKITKRGQNVTFRCDPISEHNRLYWYRQTLGQGPEFLTYFQNEAQLEKSRLLSDRFSAERPKGSFSTLEIQRTEQGDSAMYLCASSRGGHSGNTIYFGEGSWLTVV.

CDR3 sequence reads: CAWSVAGILSGNTIYF. The CDR3 DNA reads TGTGCCTGGAGTGTAGCAGGGATTTTGTCTGGAAACACCATATATTTT. V usage is TRBV30 and J usage is TRBJ1-3; tentatively, D is TRBD1 (5 bases). CDR1 and CDR2 (germline): GTSNPN, SVGIG (reference sequence). This CDR3 comprises 16 residues. Trimming shortened V by 0 bases and J by 1 base, and 13 bases separated the two germline ends.

CDR3 nucleotides: TGCGCCAGCAGCTTGATGGTAACAGAAAACACCGGGGAGCTGTTTTTT. Translation: CASSLMVTENTGELFF. The rearrangement links TRBV5-1 to TRBJ2-2; D unclear. CDR3 size: 16 residues. Germline loops: CDR1 SGHRS, CDR2 YFSETQ. V was trimmed by 1 base and J by 2 bases, leaving 12 bases between them. Using reference TRBV5-1 and TRBJ2-2 for the parts outside the CDR3, the full variable domain is KAGVTQTPRYLIKTRGQQVTLSCSPISGHRSVSWYQQTPGQGLQFLFEYFSETQRNKGNFPGRFSGRQFSNSRSEMNVSTLELGDSALYLCASSLMVTENTGELFFGEGSRLTVL.

The genes are TRBV9 and TRBJ2-5; 14 nucleotides agree with TRBD2. This CDR3 spans 15 amino acids. Germline V gene data show CDR1 as SGDLS and CDR2 as YYNGEE. J gave up 3 bases and V 4 bases, and 2 bases lay outside the gene matches. CDR3 in DNA: TGTGCCAGCAGCCCGGGACTAGCGGGAGAAGAGACCCAGTACTTC. Translation gives CASSPGLAGEETQYF.

The CDR3 region is CSVRTGNAFF. CDR3 nucleotides: TGCAGCGTCCGAACGGGGAACGCTTTCTTT. J is TRBJ1-1 and V is TRBV29-1; D remains ambiguous. Germline values: CDR1 SQVTM, CDR2 ANQGSEA. This CDR3 contains 10 residues. Trimming removed 6 bases at V and 11 bases at J, with 13 bases between.

This rearrangement joins TRBV29-1 to TRBJ1-1, with D unresolved. V was pared by 0 bases and J by 0 bases, with 20 bases between. Per germline, CDR1 SQVTM and CDR2 ANQGSEA. There are 18 residues in the CDR3. CDR3 residues: CSVEDWFAGATLNTEAFF. The CDR3, as DNA: TGCAGCGTTGAAGATTGGTTCGCAGGCGCAACCCTGAACACTGAAGCTTTCTTT. The full variable domain, with the rest looked up from reference TRBV29-1 and TRBJ1-1, is SAVISQKPSRDICQRGTSLTIQCQVDSQVTMMFWYRQQPGQSLTLIATANQGSEATYESGFVIDKFPISRPNLTFSTLTVSNMSPEDSSIYLCSVEDWFAGATLNTEAFFGQGTRLTVV.

The chain recombines TRBV19 with TRBJ1-4; TRBD1 agrees at 8 bases. The CDR3 is 14 amino acids. The V gene end was trimmed by 5 bases and the J gene end by 8 bases; junction bases not matched to a gene: 7. The germline V gene encodes CDR1 LNHDA and CDR2 SQIVND (reference sequence). The CDR3 protein is CASSGTGGSEKLFF. CDR3 nucleotide sequence: TGTGCCAGTAGTGGGACAGGAGGGAGCGAAAAACTGTTTTTT.

The rearrangement links TRBV4-1 to TRBJ2-4; weak D call: TRBD1 (6 bases). The CDR3 is 17 residues long. Germline V lookup: CDR1 MGHRA, CDR2 YSYEKL. V was clipped by 6 bases and J by 0 bases, with 18 bases between them. The CDR3 DNA is TGCGCCAGCAGTCAACCGCGGACAGAACTAGCCAAAAACATTCAGTACTTC. It encodes CASSQPRTELAKNIQYF.

The rearrangement uses TRBV20-1 and TRBJ2-1, with TRBD2 matching over 9 bases. CDR3 length: 13 residues. The J segment lost 6 bases and the V segment lost 3 bases, leaving 3 bases of the junction unmatched. CDR1 DFQATT and CDR2 SNEGSKA come from the germline V gene (reference sequence). The CDR3 loop reads CSASVAGANEQFF. The CDR3 region has the DNA TGCAGTGCTAGTGTAGCGGGGGCCAATGAGCAGTTCTTC.

DNA for the CDR3: TGTGCCAGCAGCTCCCGGACTAGCGGGGGAAAAGAGACCCAGTACTTC. Amino acids: CASSSRTSGGKETQYF. V gene TRBV13 combines with J gene TRBJ2-5, with 13 bases aligning to TRBD2. V trimming: 4 bases; J trimming: 3 bases; junction bases outside the gene matches: 5. The germline CDR1 and CDR2 sequences are PRHDT and FYEKMQ (reference sequence). The CDR3 totals 16 residues.

The rearrangement uses TRBV10-2 and TRBJ2-3; D unresolved. This CDR3 contains 12 residues. V shed 6 bases and J shed 7 bases, with 11 bases lying between them. In germline, CDR1 is WSHSY, CDR2 SAAADI. The DNA for the CDR3 is TGCGCCAGCAGGACTGTCGGGTATACGCAGTATTTT. Protein: CASRTVGYTQYF.

The chain employs TRBV27 and TRBJ1-2; 7 bases align to TRBD1. Germline values: CDR1 MNHEY, CDR2 SMNVEV (reference sequence). CDR3 length: 15 amino acids. V shed 3 bases and J 5 bases; nucleotides not matched to a gene: 9. CDR3 DNA sequence: TGTGCCAGCAGTTTTGACAGGGTTTCTCGATATGGCTACACCTTC. Its protein product is CASSFDRVSRYGYTF.

This chain uses TRBV29-1 with TRBJ2-3, with 14 bases fitting TRBD2. CDR3 length: 15 residues. Trimming at V came to 6 bases and at J to 4 bases, leaving 6 bases not matched to a gene. The germline CDR1 and CDR2 sequences are SQVTM and ANQGSEA. CDR3 nucleotide sequence: TGCAGCGTCCTGGGACTAGCGGGAGAGTCAGATACGCAGTATTTT. Encoded protein: CSVLGLAGESDTQYF.

The chain is built from TRBV2 and TRBJ2-3; TRBD1 matches at 10 bases. The CDR3 has 18 amino acids. V gave up 6 bases and J gave up 1 base; unmatched junction bases: 13. The germline gives CDR1 SNHLY, CDR2 FYNNEI. The CDR3 nucleotides read TGTGCCAGCAGGGGGGCCGGGACAGGGGAAGGGCGCACAGATACGCAGTATTTT. This translates into CASRGAGTGEGRTDTQYF.